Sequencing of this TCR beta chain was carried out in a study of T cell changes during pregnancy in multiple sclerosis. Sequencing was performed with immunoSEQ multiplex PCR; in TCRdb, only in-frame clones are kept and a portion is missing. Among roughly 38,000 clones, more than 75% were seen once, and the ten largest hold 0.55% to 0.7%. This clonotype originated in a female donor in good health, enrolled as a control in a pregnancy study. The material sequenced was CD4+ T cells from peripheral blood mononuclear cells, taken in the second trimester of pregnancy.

CDR3 bases: TGTGCCATCGGGGCAGGGGTTAATGAAAAACTGTTTTTT. It translates to CAIGAGVNEKLFF. This chain connects TRBV10-3 to TRBJ1-4, with D perhaps TRBD1 (6 bases). The CDR3 has 13 amino acids. CDR1 and CDR2 from the germline V gene are ENHRY and SYGVKD. Trimming stripped 8 bases from V and 4 bases from J, with 11 bases between.